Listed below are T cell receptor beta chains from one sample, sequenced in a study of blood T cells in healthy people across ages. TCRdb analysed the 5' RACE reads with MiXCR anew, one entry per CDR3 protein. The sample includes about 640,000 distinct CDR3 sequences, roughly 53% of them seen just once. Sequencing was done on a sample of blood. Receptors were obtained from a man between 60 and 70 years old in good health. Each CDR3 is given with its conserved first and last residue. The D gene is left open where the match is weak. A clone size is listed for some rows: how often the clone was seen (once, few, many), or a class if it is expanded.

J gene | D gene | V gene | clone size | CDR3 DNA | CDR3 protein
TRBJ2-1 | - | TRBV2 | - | TGTGCCAGCAGTGAATGGAATGAGCAGTTCTTC | CASSEWNEQFF
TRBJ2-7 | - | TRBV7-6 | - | TGTGCCAGCAGCGAACCAGGGGGGTACTACGAGCAGTACTTC | CASSEPGGYYEQYF
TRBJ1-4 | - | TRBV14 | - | TGTGCCAGCAGTTCATCTCGACTGGGCTGGGATGAAAAACTGTTTTTT | CASSSSRLGWDEKLFF
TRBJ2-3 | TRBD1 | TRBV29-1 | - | TGCAGCGTCCCAAAGGGACAGGGGGCAGATACGCAGTATTTT | CSVPKGQGADTQYF
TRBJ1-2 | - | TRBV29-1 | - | TGCAGCGTTGAAGATCGAGAGAACAATAACTATGGCTACACCTTC | CSVEDRENNNYGYTF
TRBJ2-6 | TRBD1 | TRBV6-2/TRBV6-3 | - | TGTGCCAGCAGACGGGACAGGGACTCTGGGGCCAACGTCCTGACTTTC | CASRRDRDSGANVLTF
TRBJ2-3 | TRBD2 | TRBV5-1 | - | TGCGCCAGCAGTCTAGCGGGAGAGAGAGATACGCAGTATTTT | CASSLAGERDTQYF
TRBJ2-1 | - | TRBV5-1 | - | TGCGCCAGCAGCTCGGTCTACAATGAGCAGTTCTTC | CASSSVYNEQFF
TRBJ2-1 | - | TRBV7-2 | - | TGTGCCAGCAGCTTAACATGGATCGGACGGATCTACAATGAGCAGTTCTTC | CASSLTWIGRIYNEQFF
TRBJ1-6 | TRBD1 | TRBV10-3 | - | TGTGCCATCAGTAAGGGGACAGGGCAGGGTTCACCCCTCCACTTT | CAISKGTGQGSPLHF
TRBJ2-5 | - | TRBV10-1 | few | TGCGCCAGCAGTGAGGCGGGAACCCGGGAGACCCAGTACTTC | CASSEAGTRETQYF
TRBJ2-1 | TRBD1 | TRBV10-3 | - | TGTGCCATCAGATCGGACAGGGACTCCTACAATGAGCAGTTCTTC | CAIRSDRDSYNEQFF
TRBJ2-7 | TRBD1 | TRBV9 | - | TGTGCCAGCAGCGCCTCCGGGACAGCGTACTACGAGCAGTACTTC | CASSASGTAYYEQYF
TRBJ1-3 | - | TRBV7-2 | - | TGTGCCAGCAGCTTAGGGCGAAACACCATATATTTT | CASSLGRNTIYF
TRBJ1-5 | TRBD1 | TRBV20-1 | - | TGCAGTGCTAGAGATCCGGGACAGGGGGATCAGCCCCAGCATTTT | CSARDPGQGDQPQHF
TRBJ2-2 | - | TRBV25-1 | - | TGTGCCAGCAGTGACCCCGGAGACACCGGGGAGCTGTTTTTT | CASSDPGDTGELFF
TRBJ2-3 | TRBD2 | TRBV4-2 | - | TGTGCCAGCTGCCAAGAAATTGACCTAGCGGGGGACACAGATACGCAGTATTTT | CASCQEIDLAGDTDTQYF
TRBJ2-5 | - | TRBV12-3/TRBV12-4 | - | TGTGCCAGCAGGCACCGAACAGCTCAAGAGACCCAGTACTTC | CASRHRTAQETQYF
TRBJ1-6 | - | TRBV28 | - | TGTGCCTACCGGAGTGGACATACCCTCCACTTT | CAYRSGHTLHF
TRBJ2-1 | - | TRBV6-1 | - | TGTGCCCTGGGGAGGGGGCCGTACAATGAGCAGTTCTTC | CALGRGPYNEQFF
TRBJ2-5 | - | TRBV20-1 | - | TGCAGTGCTAGATCCCGGGACACTCTCGGGAAGGAGACCCAGTACTTC | CSARSRDTLGKETQYF
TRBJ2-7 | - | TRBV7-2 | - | TGTGCCAGCAGCTTAGGAGCCCCGGGGCTCGGCTACGAGCAGTACTTC | CASSLGAPGLGYEQYF
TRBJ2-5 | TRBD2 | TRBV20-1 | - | TGCAGTGCTGGAGGGCGGGCGGGGGGTCAAGAGACCCAGTACTTC | CSAGGRAGGQETQYF
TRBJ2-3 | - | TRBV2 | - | TGTACCAGCAGTGAACGGGCAGCCACAGATACGCAGTATTTT | CTSSERAATDTQYF
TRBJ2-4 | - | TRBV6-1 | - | TGTGCCAGCAGCCCTATACAGGACCTAGCCAAAAACATTCAGTACTTC | CASSPIQDLAKNIQYF
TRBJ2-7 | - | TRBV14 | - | TGTGCCAGCAGCCATCACCACAAGGGGGATTTTTACGAGCAGTACTTC | CASSHHHKGDFYEQYF
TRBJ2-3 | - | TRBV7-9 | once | TGTGCCAGCAGAAAAGGCCGGGGACCAGCGGTCACAGATACGCAGTATTTT | CASRKGRGPAVTDTQYF
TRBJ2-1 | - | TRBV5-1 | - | TGCGCCAGCAGCTTCGGCTCCGGAACGGCTCTGAATGAGCAGTTCTTC | CASSFGSGTALNEQFF
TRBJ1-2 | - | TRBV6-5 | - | TGTGCCAGCAGTTACAAGACGGGCGGCTACACCTTC | CASSYKTGGYTF
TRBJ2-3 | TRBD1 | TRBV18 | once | TGTGCCAGCTCACCAGAAACTGGGAGTGGACAGGGGGCCTCAGATACGCAGTATTTT | CASSPETGSGQGASDTQYF
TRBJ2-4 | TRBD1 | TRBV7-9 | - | TGTGCCAGCAGCCAGCCTGGACAGGGCCGCATTCAGTACTTC | CASSQPGQGRIQYF
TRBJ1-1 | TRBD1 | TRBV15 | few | TGTGCCACCAGCAGAGATCCAGGGGGTTCGCAAGCTTTCTTT | CATSRDPGGSQAFF
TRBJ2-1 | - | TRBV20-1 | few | TGCAGTGCTAGAGACCTAGTTCGGGCGTTCTCCAATGAGCAGTTCTTC | CSARDLVRAFSNEQFF
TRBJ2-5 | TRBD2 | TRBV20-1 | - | TGCAGTACCTCGGTAGGGACTAGCGGCTACCAAGAGACCCAGTACTTC | CSTSVGTSGYQETQYF
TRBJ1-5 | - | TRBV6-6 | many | TGTGCCAGCATGCGGGGCATGGATCAGCCCCAGCATTTT | CASMRGMDQPQHF
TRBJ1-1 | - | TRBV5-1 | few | TGCGCCAGCAGCTCAGGGCGTACTGAAGCTTTCTTT | CASSSGRTEAFF
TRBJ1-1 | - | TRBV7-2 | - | TGTGCCTGCAGCTTAGTCTCGGGTGTCGCCCGGAACACTGAAGCTTTCTTT | CACSLVSGVARNTEAFF
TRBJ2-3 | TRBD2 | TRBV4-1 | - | TGCGCCAGCAGCCAAGTGGGACTAGCGGGGCAAGATACGCAGTATTTT | CASSQVGLAGQDTQYF
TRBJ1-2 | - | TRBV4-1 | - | TGCGCCAGCAGCCAAGTCCCACTTTCCTATGGCTACACCTTC | CASSQVPLSYGYTF
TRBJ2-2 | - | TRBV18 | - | TGTGCCAGCTCACCACTGGACACCGGGGAGCTGTTTTTT | CASSPLDTGELFF
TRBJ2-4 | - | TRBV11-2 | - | TGTGCCAGCAGGACGATCGCCAGTAACATTCAGTACTTC | CASRTIASNIQYF
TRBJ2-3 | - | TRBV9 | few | TGTGCCAGCAGCGTTTCGACAGGAGGCACAGATACGCAGTATTTT | CASSVSTGGTDTQYF